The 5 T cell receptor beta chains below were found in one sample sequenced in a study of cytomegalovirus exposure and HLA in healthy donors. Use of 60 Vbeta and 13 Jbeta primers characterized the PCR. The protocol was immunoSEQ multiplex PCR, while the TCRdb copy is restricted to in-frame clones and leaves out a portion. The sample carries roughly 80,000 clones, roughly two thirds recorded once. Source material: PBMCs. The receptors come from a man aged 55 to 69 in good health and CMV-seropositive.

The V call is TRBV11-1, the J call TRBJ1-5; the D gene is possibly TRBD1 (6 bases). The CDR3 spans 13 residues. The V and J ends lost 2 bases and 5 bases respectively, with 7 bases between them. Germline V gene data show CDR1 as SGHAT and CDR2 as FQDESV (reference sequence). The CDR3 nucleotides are TGTGCCAGCAGCTTAAGACAGGATCAGCCCCAGCATTTT. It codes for CASSLRQDQPQHF.

Here the CDR3 DNA reads TGTGCCAGCAGCTTCGTAAATCAGCCCCAGCATTTT. Amino acids: CASSFVNQPQHF. The rearrangement uses TRBV7-2 and TRBJ1-5; D not certain. Trimming shortened V by 3 bases and J by 4 bases, and 4 bases separated the two germline ends. Germline loops: CDR1 SGHTA, CDR2 FQGNSA. CDR3 length: 12 residues.

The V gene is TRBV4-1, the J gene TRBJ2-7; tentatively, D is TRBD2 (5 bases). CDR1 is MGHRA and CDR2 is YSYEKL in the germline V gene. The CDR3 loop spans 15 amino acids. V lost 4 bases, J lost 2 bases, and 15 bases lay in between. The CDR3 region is CASSPGMAGPYEQYF. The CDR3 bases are TGCGCCAGCAGCCCCGGAATGGCGGGCCCCTACGAGCAGTACTTC.

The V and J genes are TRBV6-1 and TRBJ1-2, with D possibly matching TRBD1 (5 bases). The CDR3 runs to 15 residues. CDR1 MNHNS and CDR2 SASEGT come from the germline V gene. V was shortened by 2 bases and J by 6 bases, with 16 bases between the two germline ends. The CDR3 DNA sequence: TGTGCCAGCAGTGAACCCGACAGTGCCCGAGATGGCTACACCTTC. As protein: CASSEPDSARDGYTF.

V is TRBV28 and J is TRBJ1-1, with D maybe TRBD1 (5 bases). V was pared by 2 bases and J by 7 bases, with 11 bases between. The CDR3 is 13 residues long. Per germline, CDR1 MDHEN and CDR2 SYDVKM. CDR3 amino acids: CASSLVGGGEAFF. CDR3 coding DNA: TGTGCCAGCAGTTTAGTGGGGGGGGGTGAAGCTTTCTTT.